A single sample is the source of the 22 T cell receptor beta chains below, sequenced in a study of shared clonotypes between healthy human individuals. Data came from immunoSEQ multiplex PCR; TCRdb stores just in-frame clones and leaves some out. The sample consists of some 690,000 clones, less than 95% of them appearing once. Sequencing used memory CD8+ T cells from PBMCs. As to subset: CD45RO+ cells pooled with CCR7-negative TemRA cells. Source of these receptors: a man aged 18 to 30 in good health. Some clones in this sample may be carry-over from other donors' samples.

CDR3 nucleotides: TGCGCCAGCAGTGATGGGGCGAATCAGCCCCAGCATTTT. Its translation is CASSDGANQPQHF. The chain has TRBV10-1 and TRBJ1-5; D is possibly TRBD1 (5 bases). Germline V gene sequence: CDR1 WNHNN, CDR2 SYGVQD (reference sequence). This CDR3 comprises 13 residues. V gave up 3 bases and J gave up 4 bases, with 7 bases separating them.

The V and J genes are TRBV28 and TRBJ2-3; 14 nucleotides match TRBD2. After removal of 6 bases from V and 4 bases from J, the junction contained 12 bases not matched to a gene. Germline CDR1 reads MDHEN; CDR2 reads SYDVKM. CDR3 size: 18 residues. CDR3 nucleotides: TGTGCCAGCAGCTTCGGACTAGCGGGAGGCGATCGGTCAGATACGCAGTATTTT. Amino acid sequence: CASSFGLAGGDRSDTQYF.

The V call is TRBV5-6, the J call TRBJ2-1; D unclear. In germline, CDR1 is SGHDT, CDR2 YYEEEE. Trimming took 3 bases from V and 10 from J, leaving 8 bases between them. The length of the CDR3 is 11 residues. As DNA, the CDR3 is TGTGCCAGCAGCTCCCAACAGGAGCAGTTCTTC. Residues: CASSSQQEQFF. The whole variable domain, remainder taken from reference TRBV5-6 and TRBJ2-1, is DAGVTQSPTHLIKTRGQQVTLRCSPKSGHDTVSWYQQALGQGPQFIFQYYEEEERQRGNFPDRFSGHQFPNYSSELNVNALLLGDSALYLCASSSQQEQFFGPGTRLTVL.

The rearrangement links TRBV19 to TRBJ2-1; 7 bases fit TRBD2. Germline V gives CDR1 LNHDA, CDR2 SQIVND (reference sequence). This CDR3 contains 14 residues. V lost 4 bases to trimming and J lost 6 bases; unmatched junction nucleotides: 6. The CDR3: CASSTGRVSNEQFF. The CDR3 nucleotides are TGTGCCAGTAGTACAGGGAGGGTAAGCAATGAGCAGTTCTTC.

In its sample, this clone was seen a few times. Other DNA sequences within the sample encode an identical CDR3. CDR3 sequence: CASSLGGGNQPQHF. In DNA, the CDR3 is TGTGCCAGCAGCCTGGGCGGGGGCAATCAGCCCCAGCATTTT. The chain uses TRBV7-9 and TRBJ1-5, with D hard to call. Germline lookup yields CDR1 SEHNR and CDR2 FQNEAQ (reference sequence). V was pared by 5 bases and J by 2 bases, with 10 bases between. The CDR3 has 14 residues.

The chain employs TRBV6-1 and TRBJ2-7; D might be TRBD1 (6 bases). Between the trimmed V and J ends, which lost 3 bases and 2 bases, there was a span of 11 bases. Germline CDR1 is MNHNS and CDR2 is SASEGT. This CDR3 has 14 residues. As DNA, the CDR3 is TGTGCCAGCAGTGAGGACAGAAGAACCTACGAGCAGTACTTC. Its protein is CASSEDRRTYEQYF.

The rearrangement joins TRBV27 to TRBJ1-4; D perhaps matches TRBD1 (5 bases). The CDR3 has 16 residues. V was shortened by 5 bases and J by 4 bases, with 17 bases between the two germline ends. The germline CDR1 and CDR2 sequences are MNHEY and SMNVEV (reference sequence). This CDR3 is CASSPLWGLINEKLFF. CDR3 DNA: TGTGCCAGCAGTCCACTATGGGGGTTGATTAATGAAAAACTGTTTTTT.

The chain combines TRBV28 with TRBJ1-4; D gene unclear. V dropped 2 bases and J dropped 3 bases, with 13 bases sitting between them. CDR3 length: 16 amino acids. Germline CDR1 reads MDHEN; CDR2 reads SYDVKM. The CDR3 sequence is CASSLHPERANEKLFF. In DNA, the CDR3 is TGTGCCAGCAGTTTACATCCGGAGCGAGCTAATGAAAAACTGTTTTTT.

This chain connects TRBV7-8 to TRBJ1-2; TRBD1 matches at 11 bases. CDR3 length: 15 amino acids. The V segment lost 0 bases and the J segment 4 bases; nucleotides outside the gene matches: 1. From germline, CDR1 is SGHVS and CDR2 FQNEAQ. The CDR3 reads CASSLAGQGAYGYTF. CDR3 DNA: TGTGCCAGCAGCTTAGCAGGACAGGGGGCCTATGGCTACACCTTC.

CDR3 protein: CASSPARDSFQETQYF. CDR3 in DNA: TGTGCCAGCTCGCCCGCGAGGGACAGTTTCCAAGAGACCCAGTACTTC. The chain couples TRBV18 to TRBJ2-5; 7 nucleotides agree with TRBD1. Germline loops: CDR1 KGHSH, CDR2 LQKENI. The V gene end was trimmed by 6 bases and the J gene end by 1 base; junction bases not matched to a gene: 11. This CDR3 spans 16 amino acids.

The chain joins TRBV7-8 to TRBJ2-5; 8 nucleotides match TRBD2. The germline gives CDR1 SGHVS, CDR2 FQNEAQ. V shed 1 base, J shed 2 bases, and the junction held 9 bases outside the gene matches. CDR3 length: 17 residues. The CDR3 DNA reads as TGTGCCAGCAGCTTAGTTTATGTAGCGGGAAGTCAAGAGACCCAGTACTTC. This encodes CASSLVYVAGSQETQYF.

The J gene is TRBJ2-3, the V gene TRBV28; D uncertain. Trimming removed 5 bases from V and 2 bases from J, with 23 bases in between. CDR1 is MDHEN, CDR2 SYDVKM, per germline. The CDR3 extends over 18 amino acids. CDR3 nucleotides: TGTGCCAGCAGTCCTCGAGGTGGCAGCCTCCCTTTCACAGATACGCAGTATTTT. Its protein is CASSPRGGSLPFTDTQYF.

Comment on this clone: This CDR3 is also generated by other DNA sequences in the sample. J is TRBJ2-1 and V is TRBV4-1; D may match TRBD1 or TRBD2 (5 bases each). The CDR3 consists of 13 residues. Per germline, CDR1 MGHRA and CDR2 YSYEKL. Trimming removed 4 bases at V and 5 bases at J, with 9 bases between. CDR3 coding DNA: TGCGCCAGCAGCCCGGGGCCTAACAATGAGCAGTTCTTC. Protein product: CASSPGPNNEQFF.

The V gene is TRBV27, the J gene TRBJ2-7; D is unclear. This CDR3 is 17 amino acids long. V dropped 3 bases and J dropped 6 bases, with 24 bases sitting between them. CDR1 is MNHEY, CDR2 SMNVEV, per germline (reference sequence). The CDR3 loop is CASSFLRPSGLVGEQYF. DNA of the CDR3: TGTGCCAGCAGTTTCTTGAGACCGTCCGGGCTAGTAGGCGAGCAGTACTTC.

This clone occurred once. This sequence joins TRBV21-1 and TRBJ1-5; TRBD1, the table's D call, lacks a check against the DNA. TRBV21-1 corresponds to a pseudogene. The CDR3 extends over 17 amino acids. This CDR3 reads CASSKALPEFSNQPQHF. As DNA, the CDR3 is TGTGCCAGCAGCAAAGCGCTGCCAGAATTCAGCAATCAGCCCCAGCATTTT.

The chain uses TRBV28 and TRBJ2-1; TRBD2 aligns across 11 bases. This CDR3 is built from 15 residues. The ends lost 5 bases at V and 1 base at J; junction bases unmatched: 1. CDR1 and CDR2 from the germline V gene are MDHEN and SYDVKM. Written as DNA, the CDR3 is TGTGCCAGCAGTATAGCGGGAGGGTCCTACAATGAGCAGTTCTTC. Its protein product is CASSIAGGSYNEQFF.

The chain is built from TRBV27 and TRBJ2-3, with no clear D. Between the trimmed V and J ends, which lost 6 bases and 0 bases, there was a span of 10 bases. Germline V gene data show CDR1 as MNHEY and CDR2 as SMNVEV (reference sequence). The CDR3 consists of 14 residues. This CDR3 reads CASSLITSTDTQYF. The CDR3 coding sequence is TGTGCCAGCAGCCTTATTACTAGCACAGATACGCAGTATTTT.

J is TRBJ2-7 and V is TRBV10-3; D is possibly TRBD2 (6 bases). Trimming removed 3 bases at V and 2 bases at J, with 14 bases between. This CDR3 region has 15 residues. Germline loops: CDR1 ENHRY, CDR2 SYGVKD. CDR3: CAISDGTEETYEQYF. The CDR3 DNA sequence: TGTGCCATCAGTGACGGGACTGAGGAAACCTACGAGCAGTACTTC.

In DNA form, the CDR3 reads TGCGCCAGCAGCCAAGATAACGGACGATTGCGGCTTGAGCAGTTCTTC. This gives the protein CASSQDNGRLRLEQFF. The chain carries TRBV4-3 and TRBJ2-1, with D hard to call. The CDR3 contains 16 residues. Germline V lookup: CDR1 LGHNA, CDR2 YSLEER. Trimming removed 0 bases from V and 9 bases from J, with 18 bases in between.

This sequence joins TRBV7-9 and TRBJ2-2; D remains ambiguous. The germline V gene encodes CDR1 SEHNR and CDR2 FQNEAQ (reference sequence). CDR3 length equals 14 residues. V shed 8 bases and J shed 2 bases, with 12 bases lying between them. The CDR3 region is CASLAPFNTGELFF. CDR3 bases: TGTGCCAGCCTCGCACCCTTCAACACCGGGGAGCTGTTTTTT. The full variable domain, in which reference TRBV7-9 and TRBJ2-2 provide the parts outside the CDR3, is DTGVSQNPRHKITKRGQNVTFRCDPISEHNRLYWYRQTLGQGPEFLTYFQNEAQLEKSRLLSDRFSAERPKGSFSTLEIQRTEQGDSAMYLCASLAPFNTGELFFGEGSRLTVL.

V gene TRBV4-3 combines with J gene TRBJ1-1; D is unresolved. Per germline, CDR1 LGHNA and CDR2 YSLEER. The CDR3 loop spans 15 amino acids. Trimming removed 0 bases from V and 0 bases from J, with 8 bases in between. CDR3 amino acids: CASSQDGLLNTEAFF. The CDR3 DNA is TGCGCCAGCAGCCAAGATGGACTACTGAACACTGAAGCTTTCTTT.

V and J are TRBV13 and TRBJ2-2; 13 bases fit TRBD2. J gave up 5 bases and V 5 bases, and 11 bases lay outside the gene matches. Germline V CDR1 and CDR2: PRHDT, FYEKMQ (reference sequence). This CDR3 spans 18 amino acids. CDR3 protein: CASSALLAGGPGTGELFF. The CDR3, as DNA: TGTGCCAGCAGCGCCTTACTAGCGGGAGGGCCGGGGACCGGGGAGCTGTTTTTT. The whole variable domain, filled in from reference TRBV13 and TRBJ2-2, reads AAGVIQSPRHLIKEKRETATLKCYPIPRHDTVYWYQQGPGQDPQFLISFYEKMQSDKGSIPDRFSAQQFSDYHSELNMSSLELGDSALYFCASSALLAGGPGTGELFFGEGSRLTVL.